The sequence of this TCR beta chain was determined in a study of patients and donors after allogeneic stem cell transplantation. TCRdb reanalysed the RT-PCR reads using MiXCR and keeps one entry per CDR3 protein. The table includes about 88,000 distinct CDR3 sequences, roughly 43% detected once. CDR3 length: 14 amino acids. CDR1 DFQATT and CDR2 SNEGSKA come from the germline V gene (reference sequence). J was trimmed by 6 bases and V by 4 bases; bases with no gene match: 4. J is TRBJ2-3 and V is TRBV20-1, with 13 bases identical to TRBD2. What was sequenced was blood, either unsorted or a sorted T cell fraction (not recorded which). This clonotype was sampled from a human donor who was either an allogeneic HSCT recipient or a stem cell or donor lymphocyte infusion donor (not recorded which). It is not recorded whose cells these are; they may come from a transplant donor. CDR3 DNA sequence: TGCAGTGCTAAGGGACTAGCGGGAATCGATACGCAGTATTTT. This encodes CSAKGLAGIDTQYF.